These T cell receptor beta chains were read from a single sample in a study of blood T cell repertoires in COVID-19. TCRdb's table, derived via immunoSEQ multiplex PCR, lists solely in-frame clones and lacks some. Of under 65,000 clones in the sample, approximately 75% were seen once. The sequenced sample consisted of peripheral blood. These receptors came from a man in his fifties or sixties with COVID-19, enrolled during active disease. CDR3s include the opening cysteine and the closing phenylalanine or tryptophan. A D gene is named only where the DNA matches it firmly. The size of a clone is reported for some rows only, either as once, few or many, or as a class for expanded clones.

cdr3_length	d_call	clone_size	v_call	j_call	cdr3_aa	cdr3_nt
17	TRBD2	-	TRBV5-1	TRBJ2-7	CASSLELRTSGIYEQYF	TGCGCCAGCAGCTTGGAACTGAGGACTAGCGGGATTTACGAGCAGTACTTC
11	-	-	TRBV24-1	TRBJ2-1	CATRRGDEQFF	TGTGCCACGCGGAGGGGAGATGAGCAGTTCTTC
14	-	-	TRBV9	TRBJ1-1	CASSVGGGHTEAFF	TGTGCCAGCAGCGTGGGGGGAGGGCACACTGAAGCTTTCTTT
15	-	-	TRBV3-1/TRBV3-2	TRBJ1-1	CASSPTRGANTEAFF	TGTGCCAGCAGCCCGACCCGTGGGGCGAACACTGAAGCTTTCTTT
13	-	-	TRBV27	TRBJ2-7	CASSAGGGHEQYF	TGTGCCAGCAGTGCTGGTGGCGGTCACGAGCAGTACTTC
12	-	-	TRBV2	TRBJ2-1	CASRARRVGQFF	TGTGCCAGCAGGGCGAGGAGGGTGGGTCAGTTCTTC
14	-	-	TRBV7-9	TRBJ2-7	CASTLGAPSYEQYF	TGTGCCAGCACCCTAGGGGCTCCCTCCTACGAGCAGTACTTC
16	-	-	TRBV3-1/TRBV3-2	TRBJ1-4	CASSQDPPAANEKLFF	TGTGCCAGCAGCCAAGATCCCCCCGCGGCTAATGAAAAACTGTTTTTT
17	TRBD1	-	TRBV4-1	TRBJ1-3	CASSQVGTGGAGNTIYF	TGCGCCAGCAGCCAAGTAGGGACAGGGGGAGCTGGAAACACCATATATTTT
18	TRBD1	-	TRBV13	TRBJ2-2	CASSLGSPTGSHTGELFF	TGTGCCAGCAGCTTAGGTTCCCCGACAGGGTCTCACACCGGGGAGCTGTTTTTT
16	TRBD1	-	TRBV4-2	TRBJ1-6	CASSALGGTVDSPLHF	TGTGCCAGCAGCGCCCTCGGTGGGACAGTGGATTCACCCCTCCACTTT
15	TRBD1	-	TRBV13	TRBJ2-2	CASSFGTGVTGELFF	TGTGCCAGCAGCTTTGGGACAGGGGTAACCGGGGAGCTGTTTTTT
14	TRBD1	-	TRBV7-3	TRBJ1-2	CASSLGQGAYGYTF	TGTGCCAGCAGCTTAGGACAGGGAGCCTATGGCTACACCTTC
12	TRBD2	-	TRBV10-3	TRBJ2-1	CAISGTMNEQFF	TGTGCCATCAGCGGGACTATGAATGAGCAGTTCTTC
15	-	few	TRBV21-1	TRBJ1-2	CASSLRTGANYGYTF	TGTGCCAGCAGCCTCCGGACAGGAGCTAACTATGGCTACACCTTC
18	-	-	TRBV6-7	TRBJ2-3	CASSYSGGDCISTDTQYF	TGTGCCAGCAGTTACTCGGGCGGGGATTGTATTAGCACAGATACGCAGTATTTT
16	-	-	TRBV21-1	TRBJ1-4	CASSHFPGTVNEKLFF	TGTGCCAGCAGCCATTTCCCCGGGACAGTTAATGAAAAACTGTTTTTT
14	-	few	TRBV5-1	TRBJ1-2	CASSPRGQGDGYTF	TGCGCCAGCAGCCCCCGTGGTCAGGGTGATGGCTACACCTTC
13	TRBD1	-	TRBV29-1	TRBJ1-1	CSVAGTANTEAFF	TGCAGCGTGGCCGGGACAGCGAACACTGAAGCTTTCTTT
24	TRBD2	-	TRBV27	TRBJ2-3	CASSSYFRGQTLWGLAGSTDTQYF	TGTGCCAGCAGTTCCTACTTCAGGGGGCAAACATTGTGGGGACTAGCGGGGAGCACAGATACGCAGTATTTT
12	-	-	TRBV7-8	TRBJ2-7	CASSLRVYEQYF	TGTGCCAGCAGCCTAAGAGTCTACGAGCAGTACTTC
15	TRBD1	-	TRBV19	TRBJ1-5	CASSIEQGRDQPQHF	TGTGCCAGTAGTATAGAACAGGGGCGAGATCAGCCCCAGCATTTT
16	TRBD2	-	TRBV5-1	TRBJ2-3	CASGQTSVSSTDTQYF	TGCGCCAGCGGTCAGACTAGCGTCTCTAGCACAGATACGCAGTATTTT
13	-	-	TRBV3-1/TRBV3-2	TRBJ1-4	CASSLGANEKLFF	TGTGCCAGCAGCCTCGGGGCTAATGAAAAACTGTTTTTT
13	-	-	TRBV5-6	TRBJ2-7	CASSAGRGYEQYF	TGTGCCAGCAGCGCGGGACGGGGGTACGAGCAGTACTTC
13	-	-	TRBV12-3/TRBV12-4	TRBJ1-2	CASSLLAHYGYTF	TGTGCCAGCAGTTTATTGGCTCACTATGGCTACACCTTC
16	TRBD1	-	TRBV7-2	TRBJ2-2	CASSRRTGGRTGELFF	TGTGCCAGCAGCAGAAGGACAGGGGGGAGGACCGGGGAGCTGTTTTTT
15	-	-	TRBV5-4	TRBJ2-7	CASSFRTGRRDEQYF	TGTGCCAGCAGCTTTCGGACAGGCAGGAGGGACGAGCAGTACTTC
16	-	-	TRBV5-4	TRBJ1-4	CASSLRGLGTNEKLFF	TGTGCCAGCAGCTTGCGGGGGTTAGGGACTAATGAAAAACTGTTTTTT
14	-	few	TRBV12-5	TRBJ1-3	CASGPGQSGNTIYF	TGTGCTAGTGGACCCGGACAGTCTGGAAACACCATATATTTT
15	-	-	TRBV6-5	TRBJ1-1	CASSSFRSTNTEAFF	TGTGCCAGCAGTTCATTCCGGAGCACGAACACTGAAGCTTTCTTT
17	-	-	TRBV6-4	TRBJ1-4	CASSDSFGGFKDEKLFF	TGTGCCAGCAGTGACTCCTTTGGGGGGTTTAAGGATGAAAAACTGTTTTTT
14	-	once	TRBV5-1	TRBJ1-2	CASSSAVENYGYTF	TGCGCCAGCAGCTCCGCCGTTGAGAACTATGGCTACACCTTC
13	-	-	TRBV19	TRBJ1-2	CASSAGSHYGYTF	TGTGCCAGTAGTGCGGGGTCCCACTATGGCTACACCTTC
15	TRBD2	-	TRBV2	TRBJ2-2	CASSIAGGPVGELFF	TGTGCCAGCAGTATAGCGGGGGGGCCCGTCGGGGAGCTGTTTTTT
15	TRBD1	few	TRBV14	TRBJ1-1	CASSLRTGPNTEAFF	TGTGCCAGCAGCCTCCGGACAGGGCCGAACACTGAAGCTTTCTTT
15	TRBD2	-	TRBV29-1	TRBJ2-1	CSVRSSGSSYNEQFF	TGCAGCGTTAGGTCTAGCGGGTCCTCCTACAATGAGCAGTTCTTC
18	TRBD2	-	TRBV18	TRBJ2-2	CASSPAGLGPANTGELFF	TGTGCCAGCTCACCTGCCGGACTAGGGCCCGCGAACACCGGGGAGCTGTTTTTT
14	TRBD1	-	TRBV27	TRBJ1-2	CASSLAPGGDGYTF	TGTGCCAGCAGTTTAGCCCCAGGGGGCGATGGCTACACCTTC
14	-	-	TRBV19	TRBJ1-5	CASSPPRPYQPQHF	TGTGCCAGTAGCCCACCGAGGCCGTATCAGCCCCAGCATTTT
15	-	once	TRBV7-3	TRBJ2-3	CASSLQGPTEGTQYF	TGTGCCAGCAGCTTACAGGGGCCTACCGAGGGTACGCAGTATTTT
12	-	-	TRBV7-2	TRBJ2-7	CASSLLYYEQYF	TGTGCCAGCAGCTTACTATACTACGAGCAGTACTTC
15	-	few	TRBV7-9	TRBJ1-2	CASSFGQLAGNGYTF	TGTGCCAGCAGCTTCGGACAGCTGGCAGGGAATGGCTACACCTTC
14	TRBD1	-	TRBV6-5	TRBJ1-1	CASRLRDRATEAFF	TGTGCCAGCAGACTCCGGGACAGGGCCACTGAAGCTTTCTTT
14	-	-	TRBV5-1	TRBJ1-2	CASSLSGQLYGYTF	TGCGCCAGCAGCTTGAGCGGGCAGCTCTATGGCTACACCTTC